The rows below give T cell receptor beta chains drawn from one sample of a study of radiotherapy plus CTLA-4 blockade in lung cancer. Method: immunoSEQ multiplex PCR; TCRdb's copy keeps in-frame clones and lacks some. This table holds 75,000 to 100,000 clones, 70% to 90% found once. Material: peripheral blood, obtained from a patient treated with radiotherapy plus ipilimumab. The receptors originated from a human donor with non-small cell lung cancer that progressed on radiotherapy plus ipilimumab. Both conserved end residues are part of each CDR3. The order of the fields is D gene, J gene, clone size, V gene, CDR3 protein, CDR3 DNA. D genes are given only for firm matches. Not every row has a clone size; where given, it reads once, few, many or a size class.

>NA|TRBJ2-3|few|TRBV25-1
CASSDGRGRTDTQYF
TGTGCCAGCAGTGATGGGCGGGGGCGGACAGATACGCAGTATTTT
>NA|TRBJ2-1|NA|TRBV5-1
CASSLGAGSSYNEQFF
TGCGCCAGCAGCTTGGGGGCAGGGAGCTCCTACAATGAGCAGTTCTTC
>NA|TRBJ1-5|NA|TRBV15
CATSRDGQADQPQHF
TGTGCCACCAGCAGGGATGGGCAAGCCGATCAGCCCCAGCATTTT
>NA|TRBJ2-3|once|TRBV5-1
CASSLVRSGPQDTQYF
TGCGCCAGCAGCTTGGTCCGTAGCGGCCCACAAGATACGCAGTATTTT
>NA|TRBJ1-5|once|TRBV29-1
CSVGDGDQPQHF
TGCAGCGTTGGCGACGGGGATCAGCCCCAGCATTTT
>TRBD2|TRBJ2-1|NA|TRBV7-6
CASSHNLRLAGIHNEQFF
TGTGCCAGCAGCCACAATCTTAGACTAGCGGGGATCCACAATGAGCAGTTCTTC
>NA|TRBJ2-7|NA|TRBV11-2
CASLASYEQYF
TGTGCCAGCCTTGCCTCCTACGAGCAGTACTTC
>TRBD2|TRBJ2-3|NA|TRBV7-3
CASSAGLAADTQYF
TGTGCCAGCAGCGCCGGACTAGCAGCAGATACGCAGTATTTT
>NA|TRBJ2-2|NA|TRBV7-3
CASSRVTGELFF
TGTGCCAGCAGCCGAGTTACCGGGGAGCTGTTTTTT
>NA|TRBJ1-1|NA|TRBV21-1
CASSTSDMGGQTDKMNTEAFF
TGTGCCAGCAGCACCAGTGATATGGGAGGCCAAACGGACAAAATGAACACTGAAGCTTTCTTT
>TRBD1|TRBJ2-1|NA|TRBV12-5
CASGPRRTGSYNEQFF
TGTGCTAGTGGTCCCCGACGGACAGGGTCCTACAATGAGCAGTTCTTC
>NA|TRBJ2-5|NA|TRBV11-2
CASSFGLETQYF
TGTGCCAGCAGCTTTGGTTTAGAGACCCAGTACTTC
>NA|TRBJ2-7|NA|TRBV29-1
CSVVTGYEQYF
TGCAGCGTTGTTACAGGCTACGAGCAGTACTTC
>NA|TRBJ1-5|NA|TRBV28
CASSLHIAGNQPQHF
TGTGCCAGCAGTTTACATATAGCCGGCAATCAGCCCCAGCATTTT
>NA|TRBJ1-2|NA|TRBV30
CAWSVPGARGYTF
TGTGCCTGGAGTGTACCGGGGGCCCGCGGCTACACCTTC
>NA|TRBJ1-1|NA|TRBV14
CASSQVTTEAFF
TGTGCCAGCAGCCAAGTAACGACTGAAGCTTTCTTT
>TRBD1|TRBJ1-2|NA|TRBV9
CASSAATGHGYTF
TGTGCCAGCAGCGCCGCGACAGGGCATGGCTACACCTTC
>TRBD1|TRBJ2-5|NA|TRBV4-1
CASSQKGLGTGYEETQYF
TGCGCCAGCAGCCAAAAAGGCCTAGGGACAGGGTATGAAGAGACCCAGTACTTC
>NA|TRBJ2-7|NA|TRBV7-8
CASSLPGPEQYF
TGTGCCAGCAGCTTACCCGGGCCCGAGCAGTACTTC
>TRBD2|TRBJ2-5|NA|TRBV12-5
CASGSLLAGVGVGETQYF
TGTGCTAGTGGTTCCCTACTAGCGGGAGTTGGTGTAGGAGAGACCCAGTACTTC
>NA|TRBJ2-7|NA|TRBV7-2
CASSRFKGFGEQYF
TGTGCCAGCAGCCGGTTCAAAGGGTTCGGCGAGCAGTACTTC
>NA|TRBJ2-2|NA|TRBV11-2
CASSQLRTGELFF
TGTGCCAGCAGCCAGTTACGCACCGGGGAGCTGTTTTTT
>NA|TRBJ1-1|NA|TRBV6-5
CASRGMTVRPGEAFF
TGTGCCAGCAGGGGCATGACAGTGCGGCCTGGTGAAGCTTTCTTT
>TRBD2|TRBJ2-1|NA|TRBV6-6
CASTAGLASYNEQFF
TGTGCCAGCACCGCGGGACTAGCGAGTTACAATGAGCAGTTCTTC
>NA|TRBJ1-1|once|TRBV19
CATRGTEAFF
TGTGCCACCAGGGGTACTGAAGCTTTCTTT
>NA|TRBJ2-7|NA|TRBV10-2
CASRSLGADYEQYF
TGCGCCAGCAGGTCCCTAGGAGCAGACTACGAGCAGTACTTC
>TRBD1|TRBJ1-2|NA|TRBV10-3
CAISGQGAGGYTF
TGTGCCATCAGTGGGCAGGGGGCAGGGGGCTACACCTTC
>TRBD2|TRBJ2-7|NA|TRBV6-1
CASSELAGVSEQYF
TGTGCCAGCAGTGAACTTGCGGGAGTATCCGAGCAGTACTTC
>NA|TRBJ1-2|NA|TRBV6-7
CASSYSPPGALTYGYTF
TGTGCCAGCAGTTACTCGCCCCCAGGAGCCCTAACCTATGGCTACACCTTC
>NA|TRBJ1-1|NA|TRBV28
CASSLRPVTEAFF
TGTGCCAGCAGTTTACGTCCGGTGACTGAAGCTTTCTTT
>TRBD2|TRBJ2-7|once|TRBV6-5
CASWPRLAAYEQYF
TGTGCCAGCTGGCCCCGACTAGCGGCCTACGAGCAGTACTTC
>NA|TRBJ1-2|NA|TRBV5-1
CASSLGEVNYGYTF
TGCGCCAGCAGCTTGGGTGAGGTGAACTATGGCTACACCTTC
>NA|TRBJ2-7|once|TRBV19
CASTPDYRSSYEQYF
TGTGCCAGTACCCCGGACTATCGAAGCTCCTACGAGCAGTACTTC
>TRBD1|TRBJ1-4|NA|TRBV9
CASSTTGGEKLFF
TGTGCCAGCAGCACGACAGGGGGCGAAAAACTGTTTTTT
>TRBD2|TRBJ2-7|NA|TRBV2
CASSGQAGAYEQYF
TGTGCCAGCAGTGGTCAAGCGGGGGCCTACGAGCAGTACTTC
>NA|TRBJ1-1|NA|TRBV6-5
CASMIKSGAAEAFF
TGTGCCAGCATGATAAAATCAGGGGCAGCTGAAGCTTTCTTT
>NA|TRBJ2-7|NA|TRBV19
CASRAPGREQYF
TGTGCCAGTAGGGCCCCAGGTCGCGAGCAGTACTTC
>TRBD1|TRBJ1-4|NA|TRBV2
CASSLRTGGSANEKLFF
TGTGCCAGCAGTCTCCGAACAGGGGGCTCGGCTAATGAAAAACTGTTTTTT
>NA|TRBJ1-5|NA|TRBV2
CASSDQGGQPQHF
TGTGCCAGCAGTGATCAGGGAGGACAGCCCCAGCATTTT
>TRBD1|TRBJ1-2|few|TRBV7-3
CASSPGGSGGVYTGYTF
TGTGCCAGCAGCCCAGGGGGTTCAGGGGGAGTGTACACTGGCTACACCTTC
>NA|TRBJ2-2|few|TRBV7-9
CASSLGQNTGELFF
TGTGCCAGCAGCTTAGGACAGAACACCGGGGAGCTGTTTTTT
>NA|TRBJ2-5|NA|TRBV7-2
CASSPLGSAQETQYF
TGTGCCAGCAGCCCCCTGGGGAGTGCCCAAGAGACCCAGTACTTC
>TRBD2|TRBJ2-7|NA|TRBV5-1
CASSLGTSGRVGAWQYF
TGCGCCAGCAGCTTGGGGACTAGCGGGAGGGTTGGTGCGTGGCAGTACTTC